This T cell receptor beta chain is from a study of cytomegalovirus exposure and HLA in healthy donors. About the research overall: In terms of ancestry, the Caucasian-associated cluster contained about four fifths of the approximately 380 genotyped donors.

On this clone itself: What it binds is not known.

Study-wide results and limits: It was reportedly the case that the classifier diagnosed cytomegalovirus status with high specificity and sensitivity. The study labeled around 160 TCR beta chains cytomegalovirus-associated.

Primers included in the PCR were 60 Vbeta and 13 Jbeta primers. Sequencing was performed with immunoSEQ multiplex PCR; in TCRdb, only in-frame clones are kept and a portion is missing. The table shows fewer than 100,000 clones, with under 85% occurring only once. The germline CDR1 and CDR2 sequences are SGHVS and FQNEAQ. The V gene lost 1 base and the J gene lost 1 base, with 10 bases spanning the gap. This CDR3 is 15 amino acids long. This receptor was identified in a woman aged 40-49 years in good health and CMV-seropositive. This sequence joins TRBV7-8 and TRBJ1-1; the D gene is possibly TRBD1 (5 bases). Sequences were obtained from PBMCs. The CDR3 DNA follows: TGTGCCAGCAGCTTAGTGGGAGGGACGAACACTGAAGCTTTCTTT. Amino acids: CASSLVGGTNTEAFF.